This T cell receptor (beta chain) was found in a study of blood T cell repertoires in COVID-19 (dated by TCRdb to 2019 to 2021). Regarding the complete study: Collaborator samples came from the United States, Italy and Spain and covered acute and convalescent phases of COVID-19. Deeply sampled blood TCRbeta repertoires from subjects exposed to, actively infected with, or recovered from COVID-19 were included in the dataset. The sample metadata nearly always contained a de-identified subject ID, COVID-19 status, age in years and sex. The repertoires were released in a freely available public database intended as a resource for research on the immune response to SARS-CoV-2. Where available, HLA class I and class II types were obtained from metadata supplied by the sample provider rather than from assay-based typing. The prospective study material was composed of cDNA or gDNA derived from T cells, B-cell-depleted T cells, or PBMCs. Samples came from the ongoing ImmuneRACE study (first 160 participants) plus 1,254 subjects from 6 global collaborators.

V is reduced by 2 bases and J by 2 bases, leaving a spacing of 16 bases between them. The CDR3 holds 17 amino acids from the cysteine to the phenylalanine. Only CDR3 DNA is held: 51 bases, read in frame from base 1. CDR1 is given as MNHEY and CDR2 as SVGEGT, both from the germline V gene. A note on this clone: The antigen it recognizes is unknown. No much larger clonotype is one base removed from it; base qualities were not supplied.

TCRbeta CDR3 regions were amplified from genomic DNA by means of the immunoSEQ Assay, a bias-controlled multiplex PCR. As for the original processing: The number of nucleated cells in each sample was estimated by amplification of reference gene primers within the assay. To quantify the absolute abundance of each unique TCRbeta CDR3 rearrangement, sequence reads were collapsed and filtered. For each sample, productive Simpson clonality was calculated by taking the square root of Simpson's diversity index across productive rearrangements. The table comes from immuneACCESS by way of TCRdb, which keeps in-frame sequences with V and J called. Part of the clones is missing from these tables; in studies checked, under half for an unresolved V gene and the rest for unknown reasons. V, J and clone size are taken as reported in that table, and D and trimming were inferred from the DNA itself. The sample contains tens of thousands of clones, approximately 90% of them found a single time. The ten largest clonotypes hold approximately 12% of the sample.

The full study reports these points: The quantity of clinical and demographic metadata differed by source and by participant and was supplied without curation.

The collaborating institutions used their own protocols to collect whole blood in K2EDTA tubes. For TCRbeta analysis, collaborators shipped samples as frozen whole blood, isolated PBMCs, or DNA extracted from either of those sample types. The sample consisted of peripheral blood. The receptor chain draws on TRBV6-2 or TRBV6-3 and TRBJ2-1; TRBD2 is a weak D gene call, 6 bases matching. This clonotype was obtained from a human donor in a cohort sampled during active COVID-19. The sequenced DNA is TGTGCCAGCAGTTACGGGACGTGGGGGGACGCCTACAATGAGCAGTTCTTC. Translated, it gives CASSYGTWGDAYNEQFF.